The T cell receptor beta chain described here comes from a study of T cell responses to AZD1222 COVID-19 vaccine (dated by TCRdb to the early 2020s). Regarding the research as a whole: Because spike-specific TCR depth and breadth did not differ between the two schedules, AZD1222 recipients who got a second dose at roughly 4 weeks were pooled with those who got a second dose at roughly 12 weeks. A total of around 240 trial participants underwent TCR sequencing, of whom around 210 had received two doses of AZD1222 and some 25 had received two doses of the MenACWY control vaccine. Enrollment into the trials was organized by age into subgroups of 18-55, 56-69 and 70-plus years, and those subgroups contained roughly 140, 27 and 60 TCR-sequenced participants, respectively.

Sample time point, as interpreted from the label and publication: baseline before first vaccination. Vaccinee samples were obtained from the UK trials COV001 and COV002, which included a single-blind randomized controlled phase 2/3 trial of AZD1222 (ChAdOx1 nCoV-19) in healthy adults. Trial participant PBMC samples were collected at day 0 and day 28 after the second dose for TCRbeta chain sequencing. Study-level results and caveats: Only six AZD1222 recipients were SARS-CoV-2 seropositive at baseline, limiting conclusions about previously exposed vaccinees. Most participants were white British and females outnumbered males, and the authors suggested that clonal diversity may have been underestimated. Vaccine-associated CD4 TCRs spanned the whole spike protein, with dominant responses in regions 160-218 and 743-854. A significant rise in spike-specific TCR breadth and depth was observed after two AZD1222 doses relative to day 0 and relative to MenACWY recipients. Reportedly, close to half of the unique spike-specific TCRs recognized epitopes lying outside the regions that are mutated in the B.1.351 and B.1.1.7 variants. Because no day 14 peak-response samples were available, the repertoires could be characterized only after the peak T cell response. The 56-69-year group was small, and its depth increase did not reach significance, likely because of low power.

The CDR3 regions of human TCRbeta chains were analyzed by immunosequencing. The authors' pipeline ran thus. TCRs in the repertoires were matched against a reference library of SARS-CoV-2-specific TCRs that had been generated with the MIRA antigen-specificity platform. Breadth was defined as the fraction of unique TCRs that were SARS-CoV-2-associated. Depth was defined as the fraction of total T cells that were SARS-CoV-2-associated. Using the MIRA data, every spike-specific TCR was mapped to the spike region that the TCR reacted to and assigned to either a CD4 or a CD8 class. Log10-transformed breadth and depth values were compared by one-way ANOVA with Sidak's multiple comparisons tests. TCRdb holds this immuneACCESS table with in-frame rearrangements only. Some clones are missing; in checked studies, unresolved V genes explain under half, and the rest has no known cause. V, J and clone size derive from that table, while D and trimming were established from the DNA sequence. This sample is represented by around 150,000 clones; about nine tenths of them were singletons. Roughly 3.1% of the sample rests with the top ten.

V loses 5 bases of germline sequence and J loses 2 bases, and the interval between the two ends is 10 bases. The CDR3, cysteine through phenylalanine, is 14 amino acids long. Only CDR3 DNA remains: 42 bases, in frame from the first base. The germline V gene specifies MNHEY as CDR1 and SVGAGI as CDR2. As concerns this clone: This clone's antigen is unknown. No base qualities exist here, and no much larger clone lies one base off it.

The origin of this receptor is an adult in good health. The V gene is TRBV6-5 and the J gene is TRBJ2-4; possibly the D gene is TRBD1, per 5 matching bases. The sample consisted of peripheral blood, taken on day 0 of AZD1222 vaccination. Here is the DNA: TGTGCCAGCAGTAACCGACAGCCCAAAAACATTCAGTACTTC. Its product reads: CASSNRQPKNIQYF.